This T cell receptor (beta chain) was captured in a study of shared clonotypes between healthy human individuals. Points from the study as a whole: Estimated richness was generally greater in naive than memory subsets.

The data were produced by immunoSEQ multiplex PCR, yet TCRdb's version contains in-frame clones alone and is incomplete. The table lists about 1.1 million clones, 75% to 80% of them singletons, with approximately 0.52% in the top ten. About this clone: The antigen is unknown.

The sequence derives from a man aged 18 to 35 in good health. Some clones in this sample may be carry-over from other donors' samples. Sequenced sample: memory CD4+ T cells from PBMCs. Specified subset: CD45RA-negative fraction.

This chain's CDR3 is CASTTGGLRSYEQYF. In DNA form, the CDR3 reads TGTGCCAGCACTACGGGAGGGCTGAGGTCCTACGAGCAGTACTTC. The chain couples TRBV28 to TRBJ2-7, with 8 positions matching TRBD2. Germline V gene lookup returns CDR1 MDHEN and CDR2 SYDVKM. The CDR3 spans 15 residues. J gave up 1 base and V 7 bases, and 9 bases lay outside the gene matches.